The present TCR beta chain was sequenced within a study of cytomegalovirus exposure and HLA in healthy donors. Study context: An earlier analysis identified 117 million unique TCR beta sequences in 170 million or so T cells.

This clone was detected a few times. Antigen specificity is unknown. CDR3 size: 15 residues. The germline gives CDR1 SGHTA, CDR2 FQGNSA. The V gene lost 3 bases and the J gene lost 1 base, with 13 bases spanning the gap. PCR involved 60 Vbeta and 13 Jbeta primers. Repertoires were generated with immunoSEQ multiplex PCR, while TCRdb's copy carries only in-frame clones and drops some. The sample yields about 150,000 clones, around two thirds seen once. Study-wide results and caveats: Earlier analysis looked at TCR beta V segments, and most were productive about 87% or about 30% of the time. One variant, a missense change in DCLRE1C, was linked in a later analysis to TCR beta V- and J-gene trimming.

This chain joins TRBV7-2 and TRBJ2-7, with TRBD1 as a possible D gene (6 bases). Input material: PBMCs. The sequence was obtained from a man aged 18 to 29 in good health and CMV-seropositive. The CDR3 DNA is TGTGCCAGCAGCTTTTCTACAGGGCTTTCCTACGAGCAGTACTTC. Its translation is CASSFSTGLSYEQYF. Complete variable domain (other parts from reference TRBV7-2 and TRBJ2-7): GAGVSQSPSNKVTEKGKDVELRCDPISGHTALYWYRQSLGQGLEFLIYFQGNSAPDKSGLPSDRFSAERTGGSVSTLTIQRTQQEDSAVYLCASSFSTGLSYEQYFGPGTRLTVT.